These 19 T cell receptor beta chains were all obtained from the same sample, sequenced in a study of response to subunit inactivated influenza vaccine. TCRdb fed the RT-PCR reads into MiXCR, producing one record per CDR3 protein. The sample lists roughly 650,000 distinct CDR3 sequences, 14% occurring once. The starting material was PBMCs from blood, obtained around 14 days before vaccination. These receptor sequences come from a man in his forties or fifties who received an inactivated influenza vaccine.

This chain connects TRBV15 to TRBJ2-1; 14 bases fit TRBD2. The CDR3 consists of 19 residues. With V trimmed by 5 bases and J by 6 bases, 15 bases remained unmatched. Germline CDR1 and CDR2: LNHNV and YYDKDF (reference sequence). The CDR3: CATSRSGEAGLAGANEQFF. The CDR3 coding sequence is TGTGCCACCAGCCGATCCGGGGAGGCGGGACTAGCGGGAGCCAATGAGCAGTTCTTC.

DNA for the CDR3: TGTGCCAGCAGCCGGCCGGGCAGGGGAGATACGCAGTATTTT. It codes for CASSRPGRGDTQYF. The V and J genes are TRBV7-9 and TRBJ2-3, with TRBD1 as a possible D gene (6 bases). The CDR3 runs to 14 residues. V lost 5 bases and J 5 bases, leaving 14 bases between the germline ends. Germline CDR1 and CDR2: SEHNR and FQNEAQ (reference sequence).

The chain combines TRBV3-1 with TRBJ2-5; no clear D gene. The germline gives CDR1 LGHDT, CDR2 YNNKEL (reference sequence). This CDR3 is built from 15 residues. Trimming removed 0 bases from V and 1 base from J, with 9 bases in between. CDR3 in amino acids: CASSQDSAFQETQYF. Written as DNA, the CDR3 is TGTGCCAGCAGCCAAGATAGTGCGTTCCAAGAGACCCAGTACTTC.

V and J are TRBV4-3 and TRBJ2-2; 8 bases line up with TRBD2. The ends lost 5 bases at V and 3 bases at J; junction bases unmatched: 2. The CDR3 sequence is 14 residues long. Germline values: CDR1 LGHNA, CDR2 YSLEER. CDR3 bases: TGCGCCAGCAGCAAGCGGGAGCACACCGGGGAGCTGTTTTTT. Translated: CASSKREHTGELFF.

This clonotype was seen a handful of times. V is TRBV5-1 and J is TRBJ1-2; TRBD1 is a possible D gene (6 bases). Deletions cut 4 bases from V and 0 bases from J, with 13 bases between. Germline loops: CDR1 SGHRS, CDR2 YFSETQ. The CDR3 runs 15 residues. The CDR3 is CASSRSGTTNYGYTF. The CDR3 nucleotides read TGCGCCAGCAGCCGCTCCGGGACAACTAACTATGGCTACACCTTC.

This clonotype was observed a handful of times. The chain links TRBV20-1 to TRBJ2-3, with D perhaps matching TRBD2 (5 bases). The CDR3 contains 15 residues. Trimming left V 1 base short and J 0 bases short, with 11 bases between. CDR1 is DFQATT, CDR2 SNEGSKA, per germline (reference sequence). Here the CDR3 DNA reads TGCAGTGCTAGAGCTCGGGAATCCAGCACAGATACGCAGTATTTT. This sequence encodes CSARARESSTDTQYF.

This clonotype was detected only a few times. The V gene is TRBV27, the J gene TRBJ2-1; TRBD1 aligns across 8 bases. V shed 5 bases and J 3 bases; nucleotides not matched to a gene: 9. Germline lookup yields CDR1 MNHEY and CDR2 SMNVEV (reference sequence). The CDR3 is 16 amino acids. Here the CDR3 DNA reads TGTGCCAGCAGTCTCAGGGGGCCCTATTACTACAATGAGCAGTTCTTC. This encodes CASSLRGPYYYNEQFF.

This clonotype was detected many times. The chain has TRBV9 and TRBJ2-2, with D perhaps matching TRBD1 or TRBD2 (5 bases each). Deletions cut 4 bases from V and 0 bases from J, with 13 bases between. The CDR3 sequence is 16 residues long. CDR1 and CDR2 from the germline V gene are SGDLS and YYNGEE. The CDR3 region is CASSPLWGPNTGELFF. The DNA for the CDR3 is TGTGCCAGCAGCCCCCTGTGGGGACCGAACACCGGGGAGCTGTTTTTT. Variable domain in full (rest from reference TRBV9 and TRBJ2-2): DSGVTQTPKHLITATGQRVTLRCSPRSGDLSVYWYQQSLDQGLQFLIQYYNGEERAKGNILERFSAQQFPDLHSELNLSSLELGDSALYFCASSPLWGPNTGELFFGEGSRLTVL.

This rearrangement joins TRBV4-2 to TRBJ2-3; 9 bases line up with TRBD2. J was trimmed by 0 bases and V by 8 bases; bases with no gene match: 9. Germline CDR1 reads LGHNA; CDR2 reads YNFKEQ. The CDR3 is 16 amino acids. Here the CDR3 reads CASGRREGKSTDTQYF. CDR3 in DNA: TGTGCCAGCGGCCGGCGGGAGGGCAAAAGCACAGATACGCAGTATTTT.

This clonotype was seen ten or more times. The V and J genes are TRBV5-1 and TRBJ2-1, with 10 nucleotides matching TRBD1. CDR1 is SGHRS, CDR2 YFSETQ, per germline. The CDR3 is 15 amino acids. The ends lost 3 bases at V and 5 bases at J; junction bases unmatched: 5. The CDR3 protein is CASSSGTGDDNEQFF. CDR3 coding DNA: TGCGCCAGCAGCTCCGGGACAGGGGACGACAATGAGCAGTTCTTC.

The V call is TRBV6-5, the J call TRBJ2-3, with 9 positions matching TRBD2. This CDR3 has 15 amino acids. The V gene's germline CDR1 is MNHEY and CDR2 SVGAGI. With 2 bases clipped from V and 5 bases from J, the junction kept 5 bases outside the gene matches. CDR3 protein: CASSYRLAGRDTQYF. CDR3 coding DNA: TGTGCCAGCAGTTACAGGCTAGCGGGGAGAGATACGCAGTATTTT.

This clonotype was observed a handful of times. V and J are TRBV24-1 and TRBJ2-5; 7 bases agree with TRBD1. J was trimmed by 2 bases and V by 1 base; bases with no gene match: 3. The CDR3 length is 15 residues. Germline-derived CDR1 and CDR2 are KGHDR and SFDVKD. CDR3 sequence: CATSDFRDRQETQYF. DNA for the CDR3: TGTGCCACCAGTGATTTCCGGGACAGACAAGAGACCCAGTACTTC.

With regard to this clonotype: A read error may be the cause here, since a much bigger clone is one base away. V gene TRBV20-1 combines with J gene TRBJ2-7; 8 bases align to TRBD2. This CDR3 region has 15 residues. The junction had 17 bases not matched to a gene; V was cut back by 6 bases and J by 7 bases. CDR1 and CDR2 (germline): DFQATT, SNEGSKA (reference sequence). As DNA, the CDR3 is TGCAGTGCCAAGCGACCGGGACTAGGGGCTATGGAGCAGTACTTC. It yields the protein CSAKRPGLGAMEQYF.

This clonotype came up a few times. The chain couples TRBV3-1 to TRBJ1-2, with no clear D. With 1 base removed from V and 4 bases from J, the gap between germline ends came to 16 bases. This CDR3 is 16 amino acids long. From germline, CDR1 is LGHDT and CDR2 YNNKEL (reference sequence). This CDR3 reads CASSQVSDPAGYGYTF. The CDR3 nucleotides are TGTGCCAGCAGCCAAGTATCGGACCCAGCAGGCTATGGCTACACCTTC.

V is TRBV12-3 or TRBV12-4 and J is TRBJ1-6; D remains unclear. Between the trimmed V and J ends, which lost 1 base and 4 bases, there was a span of 8 bases. The CDR3 contains 15 residues. CDR3 amino acids: CASSLETAYNSPLHF. The CDR3 nucleotides read TGTGCCAGCAGTTTAGAGACCGCTTATAATTCACCCCTCCACTTT.

The V call is TRBV28, the J call TRBJ2-3; weak D call: TRBD2 (6 bases). This CDR3 has 13 residues. V was clipped by 4 bases and J by 8 bases, with 13 bases between them. The germline gives CDR1 MDHEN, CDR2 SYDVKM. The CDR3 region is CASSSGTGSTQYF. The CDR3 nucleotides are TGTGCCAGCAGTTCCGGGACTGGCAGTACGCAGTATTTT.

The V call is TRBV12-3 or TRBV12-4, the J call TRBJ1-3; D unresolved. The CDR3 spans 11 residues. V was shortened by 4 bases and J by 6 bases, with 4 bases between the two germline ends. This CDR3 is CASSWENTIYF. Here the CDR3 DNA reads TGTGCCAGCAGTTGGGAAAACACCATATATTTT.

J is TRBJ1-1 and V is TRBV28; D remains ambiguous. Germline V lookup: CDR1 MDHEN, CDR2 SYDVKM. Trimming took 7 bases from V and 1 from J, leaving 13 bases between them. CDR3 length: 14 residues. CDR3 region: CASKLFRKNTEAFF. The CDR3 DNA is TGTGCCAGCAAGTTATTCCGTAAGAACACTGAAGCTTTCTTT. The full variable domain, in which reference TRBV28 and TRBJ1-1 provide the parts outside the CDR3, is DVKVTQSSRYLVKRTGEKVFLECVQDMDHENMFWYRQDPGLGLRLIYFSYDVKMKEKGDIPEGYSVSREKKERFSLILESASTNQTSMYLCASKLFRKNTEAFFGQGTRLTVV.

This clonotype has just a few counts. CDR3 nucleotides: TGTGCCAGCAGTTTATCCGGAATAGCGGGAGGGACCCAGTACTTC. Translated: CASSLSGIAGGTQYF. The gene calls are TRBV27 and TRBJ2-5; 10 positions agree with TRBD2. Trimming took 0 bases from V and 7 from J; bases not matched to a gene: 5. Per the germline V gene, CDR1 is MNHEY and CDR2 is SMNVEV (reference sequence). The CDR3 has 15 amino acids.